This TCR beta chain was retrieved from a study of T cell responses to AZD1222 COVID-19 vaccine. Trimming took 0 bases from V and 1 from J, leaving 11 bases between them. Germline lookup yields CDR1 SNHLY and CDR2 FYNNEI. This CDR3 has 16 residues. The repertoire was sequenced with immunoSEQ multiplex PCR; TCRdb's copy has only in-frame clones and lacks some. Of just under 150,000 clones in the sample, around 90% are singletons; the top ten hold around 1.7%. The rearrangement links TRBV2 to TRBJ2-3, with D possibly being TRBD1 (5 bases). The sequences come from peripheral blood, collected 28 days after the second AZD1222 dose. This receptor was identified in an adult who received the AZD1222 COVID-19 vaccine. CDR3 sequence (DNA): TGTGCCAGCAGTGAAGCTGTAGACAGACGCACAGATACGCAGTATTTT. It specifies CASSEAVDRRTDTQYF. The full variable domain, its missing parts supplied by reference TRBV2 and TRBJ2-3, is EPEVTQTPSHQVTQMGQEVILRCVPISNHLYFYWYRQILGQKVEFLVSFYNNEISEKSEIFDDQFSVERPDGSNFTLKIRSTKLEDSAMYFCASSEAVDRRTDTQYFGPGTRLTVL.